One and the same sample provided the 5 T cell receptor beta chains below, sequenced in a study of CD8 T cells in ankylosing spondylitis. Via MiXCR, TCRdb re-called the 5' RACE reads, giving one row per CDR3 protein. The repertoire holds about 130,000 distinct CDR3 sequences, about 7% seen once, with roughly an eighth in the top ten. Material: blood, either unsorted or a sorted T cell fraction (not recorded which). The receptors were sampled from a female donor with ankylosing spondylitis or in good health (not recorded which).

Ten or more counts support this clonotype. The rearrangement uses TRBV5-1 and TRBJ2-2; 10 bases match TRBD2. This CDR3 region has 15 residues. Germline V gene data show CDR1 as SGHRS and CDR2 as YFSETQ. Trimming cost V 10 bases and J 6 bases; bases outside gene matches: 12. The CDR3 DNA is TGCGCCGGGGCAACCGGGACTAGCGTATCCGGGGAGCTGTTTTTT. Translating it yields CAGATGTSVSGELFF.

The DNA for the CDR3 is TGTGCCAGCACCCTACTAGCGGGGGAGACCCAGTACTTC. Amino acids: CASTLLAGETQYF. The gene calls are TRBV28 and TRBJ2-5; 10 bases are shared with TRBD2. The V and J ends lost 7 bases and 5 bases, in that order; junction bases with no gene match: 4. This CDR3 has 13 residues. Germline V lookup: CDR1 MDHEN, CDR2 SYDVKM. The variable domain in full, completed from reference TRBV28 and TRBJ2-5, reads DVKVTQSSRYLVKRTGEKVFLECVQDMDHENMFWYRQDPGLGLRLIYFSYDVKMKEKGDIPEGYSVSREKKERFSLILESASTNQTSMYLCASTLLAGETQYFGPGTRLLVL.

This clonotype was observed at least ten times. The V call is TRBV11-2, the J call TRBJ2-2; 9 nucleotides align to TRBD1. The CDR3 runs to 18 residues. Per the germline V gene, CDR1 is SGHAT and CDR2 is FQNNGV. V dropped 3 bases and J dropped 6; count of bases not matched to a gene: 14. The CDR3 here is CASSFQRPTGGEAGELFF. CDR3 nucleotides: TGTGCCAGCAGCTTTCAGAGGCCCACAGGGGGCGAGGCCGGGGAGCTGTTTTTT.

This clonotype appeared many times. The rearrangement links TRBV20-1 to TRBJ1-1, with TRBD1 as a possible D gene (5 bases). Germline values: CDR1 DFQATT, CDR2 SNEGSKA (reference sequence). CDR3 size: 13 residues. With 6 bases removed from V and 4 bases from J, the gap between germline ends came to 15 bases. CDR3 in DNA: TGCAGTGCAGCTACAGGCCTCGGCACTGAAGCTTTCTTT. Translation gives CSAATGLGTEAFF.

This clonotype was counted ten times or more. The chain employs TRBV20-1 and TRBJ1-5; no clear D. The length of the CDR3 is 15 residues. Germline V gives CDR1 DFQATT, CDR2 SNEGSKA (reference sequence). Trimming removed 3 bases from V and 0 bases from J, with 12 bases in between. As DNA, the CDR3 is TGCAGTGCTAGGGAAGAGAACTATAGCAATCAGCCCCAGCATTTT. It specifies CSAREENYSNQPQHF.